This T cell receptor beta chain was recovered during a study of cytomegalovirus exposure and HLA in healthy donors. Study context: Genetic ancestry analysis placed about 80% of the 300 to 500 donors that were genotyped in the Caucasian-associated cluster.

There are a few counts of this clone. Its antigen is as yet unknown. The CDR3 extends over 14 amino acids. The germline V and J ends were trimmed by 4 bases and 0 bases, with 10 bases remaining between them. Germline CDR1 PRHDT, CDR2 FYEKMQ (reference sequence). PCR used 60 Vbeta primers and 13 Jbeta primers. Sequenced by immunoSEQ multiplex PCR; TCRdb stores in-frame clones only, minus some. The sample gives 85,000 to 130,000 clones, around 10% of which show up once; roughly 5% is in the top ten. Study results and caveats: Beyond CMV serostatus, there was no information to go on about immune exposure.

This clonotype was obtained from a man aged 35 to 55 in good health and CMV-seropositive. This chain connects TRBV13 to TRBJ2-7, with TRBD2 as a possible D gene (6 bases). Sequences were obtained from PBMCs. CDR3 loop: CASSSASASYEQYF. CDR3 nucleotides: TGTGCCAGCAGCTCGGCTAGCGCCTCCTACGAGCAGTACTTC.